This T cell receptor beta chain was observed in a study of PD-L1 blockade in urothelial cancer. Study overall: Peripheral blood specimens exhibited a median yield of about 140,000 T cells.

Germline V gene data show CDR1 as SGHDT and CDR2 as YYEEEE. Germline trimming cut 2 bases from V and 6 bases from J; bases unmatched to any gene: 8. The CDR3 has 14 amino acids. Profiling relied on immunoSEQ multiplex PCR, and the TCRdb table lists in-frame clones only, not all of them. The sample includes some 51,000 clones, around 86% of them seen just once. Sampling of each patient yielded between 1 and 8 specimens, collected pretreatment and on-treatment. The source was PBMCs, collected around atezolizumab (anti-PD-L1) treatment. This TCR was sampled from a man between 60 and 70 years old with urothelial cancer. The chain links TRBV5-6 to TRBJ2-7; the match to TRBD1 covers 7 bases. In DNA, the CDR3 is TGTGCCAGCAGCTTCAGAAGGGCAGGGGGCGAGCAGTACTTC. Protein sequence: CASSFRRAGGEQYF.